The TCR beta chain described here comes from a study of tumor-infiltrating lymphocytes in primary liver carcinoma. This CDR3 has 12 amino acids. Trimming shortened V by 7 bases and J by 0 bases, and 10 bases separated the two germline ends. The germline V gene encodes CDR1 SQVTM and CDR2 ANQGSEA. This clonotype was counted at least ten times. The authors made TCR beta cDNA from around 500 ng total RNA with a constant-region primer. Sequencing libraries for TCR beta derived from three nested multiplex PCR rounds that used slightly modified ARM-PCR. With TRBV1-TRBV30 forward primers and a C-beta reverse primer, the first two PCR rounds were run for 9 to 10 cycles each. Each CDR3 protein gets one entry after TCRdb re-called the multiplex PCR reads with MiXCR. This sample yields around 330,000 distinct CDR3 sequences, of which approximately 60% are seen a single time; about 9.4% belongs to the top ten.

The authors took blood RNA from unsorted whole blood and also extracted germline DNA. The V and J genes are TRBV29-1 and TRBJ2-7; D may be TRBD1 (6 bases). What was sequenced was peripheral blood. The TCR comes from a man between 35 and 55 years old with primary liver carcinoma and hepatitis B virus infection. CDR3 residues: CSARTVSYEQYF. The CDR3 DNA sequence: TGCAGCGCTCGGACAGTCTCCTACGAGCAGTACTTC.